The rows below give T cell receptor beta chains drawn from one sample of a study of blood T cells in healthy people across ages. TCRdb re-called the 5' RACE reads through MiXCR, storing one row per CDR3 protein. The sample lists hundreds of thousands of distinct CDR3 sequences, under 25% occurring once. The sequencing input was blood. The receptors were gathered from a man in his 70s in good health. Both conserved end residues are part of each CDR3. Each record gives: J gene, V gene, D gene, clone size, CDR3 protein, CDR3 DNA. The D gene is left open where the match is weak. Clone size is shown for a subset of rows, as once, few, many or a class of expanded clone.

TRBJ1-2	TRBV20-1	.	.	CSAPPGVYGYTF	TGCAGTGCCCCCCCGGGGGTCTATGGCTACACCTTC
TRBJ1-1	TRBV2	TRBD1	few	CASSEQGALNTEAFF	TGTGCCAGCAGTGAACAGGGGGCCCTGAACACTGAAGCTTTCTTT
TRBJ1-2	TRBV20-1	.	.	CSASRGADGYTF	TGCAGTGCTAGTCGGGGAGCAGATGGCTACACCTTC
TRBJ1-1	TRBV20-1	.	.	CSANRGNTEAFF	TGCAGTGCTAACCGGGGGAACACTGAAGCTTTCTTT
TRBJ2-7	TRBV4-1	TRBD1	.	CASSQGTGVPYEQYF	TGCGCCAGCAGCCAGGGTACAGGGGTACCCTACGAGCAGTACTTC
TRBJ2-1	TRBV3-1	TRBD2	few	CASSPDYSGGNEQFF	TGTGCCAGCAGCCCGGACTACTCGGGGGGGAATGAGCAGTTCTTC
TRBJ2-5	TRBV29-1	.	.	CSVDGSQETQYF	TGCAGCGTTGATGGGTCGCAAGAGACCCAGTACTTC
TRBJ2-5	TRBV6-5	TRBD2	few	CASSYWLTSGQETQYF	TGTGCCAGCAGTTATTGGTTGACTAGCGGACAAGAGACCCAGTACTTC
TRBJ2-5	TRBV20-1	TRBD2	.	CSARDSAGGPGETQYF	TGCAGTGCTAGAGACTCAGCGGGAGGGCCAGGAGAGACCCAGTACTTC
TRBJ1-1	TRBV25-1	.	.	CASRSGTNTEAFF	TGTGCCAGCAGGTCGGGGACCAACACTGAAGCTTTCTTT
TRBJ1-1	TRBV5-1	TRBD1	few	CASSFGTGGDTEAFF	TGCGCCAGCAGCTTCGGGACAGGCGGAGACACTGAAGCTTTCTTT
TRBJ1-3	TRBV6-6	TRBD1	few	CASSRGQGNAGNTIYF	TGTGCCAGCAGTCGGGGACAGGGAAATGCTGGAAACACCATATATTTT
TRBJ2-1	TRBV20-1	TRBD2	.	CSATIAGGFNEQFF	TGCAGTGCGACAATAGCGGGAGGGTTCAATGAGCAGTTCTTC
TRBJ2-1	TRBV3-1	TRBD2	few	CASSQEASGRAGEQFF	TGTGCCAGCAGCCAAGAGGCTAGCGGGAGGGCCGGTGAGCAGTTCTTC
TRBJ2-7	TRBV28	TRBD1	.	CASSGQGVTYEQYF	TGTGCCAGCAGTGGACAGGGGGTTACCTACGAGCAGTACTTC
TRBJ1-1	TRBV25-1	.	.	CASSDSGRRNTEAFF	TGTGCCAGCAGTGATTCTGGACGGAGGAACACTGAAGCTTTCTTT
TRBJ2-5	TRBV20-1	TRBD1	.	CSAPHGTAQETQYF	TGCAGTGCTCCCCACGGGACAGCCCAAGAGACCCAGTACTTC
TRBJ1-3	TRBV4-1	.	.	CASSQDGTPGTESSGNTIYF	TGCGCCAGCAGCCAAGACGGGACACCCGGAACAGAAAGCTCTGGAAACACCATATATTTT
TRBJ1-1	TRBV27	.	.	CASSRGGTDREGFF	TGTGCCAGCAGTCGGGGGGGGACGGACCGTGAGGGATTCTTT
TRBJ2-7	TRBV5-1	TRBD1	few	CASSRDSLSSYEQYF	TGCGCCAGCAGTCGGGACAGCCTCAGCTCCTACGAGCAGTACTTC
TRBJ1-5	TRBV10-1	.	.	CASSESGLHKNQSQHF	TGCGCCAGCAGTGAGTCAGGACTCCATAAAAATCAGTCCCAGCATTTT
TRBJ2-3	TRBV6-1	TRBD2	few	CASKSGRIASTDTQYF	TGTGCCAGCAAAAGCGGGAGGATAGCTAGCACAGATACGCAGTATTTT
TRBJ2-1	TRBV12-3/TRBV12-4	.	few	CASGLLGGGDSYNEQFF	TGTGCCAGCGGACTATTAGGGGGAGGGGATTCCTACAATGAGCAGTTCTTC
TRBJ2-7	TRBV28	.	few	CASSFPSSQGQQYF	TGTGCCAGCAGTTTTCCATCAAGTCAAGGCCAGCAGTACTTC
TRBJ2-3	TRBV4-1	.	.	CASSLSGSAGTDTQYF	TGCGCCAGCAGCTTAAGCGGATCGGCCGGCACAGATACGCAGTATTTT
TRBJ1-2	TRBV12-3/TRBV12-4	.	.	CASSLGRGYTF	TGTGCCAGCAGTTTAGGGCGAGGCTACACCTTC
TRBJ2-1	TRBV20-1	TRBD2	.	CSAQGARGLAEQFF	TGCAGTGCTCAGGGGGCTAGGGGACTAGCGGAGCAGTTCTTC
TRBJ2-1	TRBV11-2	TRBD2	few	CASSPDRGTSGSPTNEQFF	TGTGCCAGCAGCCCAGACCGGGGGACTAGCGGGAGTCCTACCAATGAGCAGTTCTTC